This TCR beta chain came from a study of post-analysis software for immune sequencing data. The CDR3 has 14 amino acids. Trimming at V came to 5 bases and at J to 6 bases, leaving 6 bases not matched to a gene. General study results and limits: Five TRBV segments were significantly more frequent in patients than in controls. TRBV5-6, TRBV5-1 and TRBV20-1 were among these segments.

Prepared libraries of TCR beta cDNA carried unique molecular identifiers. TCRdb passed the PCR reads through MiXCR, listing each CDR3 protein once. The table has about 570,000 distinct CDR3 sequences, roughly 34% seen once. This clonotype was seen a handful of times. Its antigen is as yet unknown. The clonotype comes from a girl aged 2-17 years with multiple sclerosis. The sequencing sample was made of blood. The genes are TRBV12-3 or TRBV12-4 and TRBJ1-5; 8 positions match TRBD1. DNA for the CDR3: TGTGCCAGCAGTACGACAGGGGAGGCTCAGCCCCAGCATTTT. Residues: CASSTTGEAQPQHF.